Below are 10 T cell receptor beta chains sequenced from a single sample in a study of blood T cell repertoires in COVID-19 (dated by TCRdb to the early 2020s). Library creation used the immunoSEQ multiplex PCR assay. TCRdb's version of the immuneACCESS table is confined to in-frame rearrangements and falls short of the full clone set. An unresolved V gene accounts for under half of the shortfall where checked; the remainder is of unknown origin. For this sample there are some 270,000 clones; over 75% appear just once. 2.5% to 3.5% of the sample comes from the top ten. The sample consisted of PBMCs or T cells enriched from blood (not recorded which). These receptors were taken from a woman aged 40 to 55 who had been exposed to COVID-19.

The chain has TRBV6-5 and TRBJ1-4; D is undetermined. CDR3 length equals 13 residues. Trimming took 7 bases from V and 5 from J, leaving 11 bases between them. Germline V lookup: CDR1 MNHEY, CDR2 SVGAGI. This CDR3 is CASKKGGNEKLFF. The CDR3 DNA sequence: TGTGCCAGCAAGAAGGGAGGAAATGAAAAACTGTTTTTT.

CDR3 amino acids: CASSPGQTYGYTF. The CDR3, as DNA: TGTGCCAGCAGCCCCGGACAGACCTATGGCTACACCTTC. The V call is TRBV5-5, the J call TRBJ1-2; D possibly corresponds to TRBD1 (6 bases). V was trimmed by 4 bases and J by 4 bases, leaving 11 bases between them. Per germline, CDR1 SGHKS and CDR2 YYEKEE (reference sequence). The CDR3 runs 13 residues.

The J gene is TRBJ2-3, the V gene TRBV18; TRBD2 might be the D (5 bases). Germline V gene sequence: CDR1 KGHSH, CDR2 LQKENI. The CDR3 has 13 residues. The V end was cut by 3 bases, the J end by 5 bases, with 9 bases between. In DNA, the CDR3 is TGTGCCAGCTCACCCGGGGTAGAAGATACGCAGTATTTT. Translated, it gives CASSPGVEDTQYF.

The chain carries TRBV9 and TRBJ2-7, with 11 bases that match TRBD1. Germline V gives CDR1 SGDLS, CDR2 YYNGEE. The CDR3 is 15 residues long. The ends lost 4 bases at V and 6 bases at J; junction bases unmatched: 9. This chain's CDR3 is CASSSRGTGGSEQYF. The CDR3 bases are TGTGCCAGCAGCTCGCGGGGGACAGGGGGATCCGAGCAGTACTTC.

There are a few counts of this clone. CDR3 nucleotides: TGTGCCAGCAGCCAAGAGTCTAGCGGGGGGATCTACGAGCAGTACTTC. It codes for CASSQESSGGIYEQYF. The chain combines TRBV6-2 or TRBV6-3 with TRBJ2-7; 11 bases match TRBD2. Germline V gene sequence: CDR1 MNHEY, CDR2 SVGEGT. V lost 6 bases, J lost 3 bases, and 10 bases stayed unmatched. This CDR3 has 16 residues.

The V call is TRBV25-1, the J call TRBJ1-2; TRBD1 aligns across 8 bases. The CDR3 runs to 16 residues. CDR1 is MGHDK, CDR2 SYGVNS, per germline. The trim removed 6 bases at V and 1 base at J, leaving 10 bases unmatched. The CDR3 spells CASRGGPGGYNYGYTF. The CDR3 coding sequence is TGTGCCAGCAGGGGGGGGCCAGGGGGCTATAACTATGGCTACACCTTC.

The chain employs TRBV7-8 and TRBJ2-5, with D possibly TRBD2 on 5 matching bases. The CDR3 consists of 13 residues. Trimming left V 1 base short and J 7 bases short, with 10 bases between. Germline CDR1 and CDR2: SGHVS and FQNEAQ. CDR3 sequence (DNA): TGTGCCAGCAGCTTAGGGCGCGAGGGGACCCAGTACTTC. It yields the protein CASSLGREGTQYF.

This chain joins TRBV12-5 and TRBJ2-2, with D maybe TRBD2 (7 bases). The CDR3 has 18 residues. Germline CDR1 is LGHNT and CDR2 is FRNRAP. V was clipped by 2 bases and J by 3 bases, with 19 bases between them. CDR3 protein: CASGLSGGRVWDTGELFF. CDR3 coding DNA: TGTGCTAGTGGTTTGTCGGGGGGCCGGGTGTGGGACACCGGGGAGCTGTTTTTT. Full variable domain (rest looked up from reference TRBV12-5 and TRBJ2-2): DARVTQTPRHKVTEMGQEVTMRCQPILGHNTVFWYRQTMMQGLELLAYFRNRAPLDDSGMPKDRFSAEMPDATLATLKIQPSEPRDSAVYFCASGLSGGRVWDTGELFFGEGSRLTVL.

The chain joins TRBV7-3 to TRBJ2-7, with 10 bases lining up with TRBD1. Trimming removed 6 bases from V and 4 bases from J; junction bases left unmatched: 9. This CDR3 has 15 amino acids. Germline lookup yields CDR1 SGHTA and CDR2 FQGTGA. The CDR3 is CASSRTGGSKYEQYF. The DNA of the CDR3 is TGTGCCAGCAGTCGGACAGGGGGGTCGAAATACGAGCAGTACTTC.

The gene calls are TRBV25-1 and TRBJ2-3; tentative D call: TRBD2 (5 bases). The germline CDR1 and CDR2 sequences are MGHDK and SYGVNS. Between the trimmed V and J ends, which lost 3 bases and 2 bases, there was a span of 9 bases. The CDR3 spans 14 residues. The CDR3 loop reads CASSETGNTDTQYF. In DNA, the CDR3 is TGTGCCAGCAGTGAGACGGGAAACACAGATACGCAGTATTTT. Using reference TRBV25-1 and TRBJ2-3 for the parts outside the CDR3, the full variable domain is EADIYQTPRYLVIGTGKKITLECSQTMGHDKMYWYQQDPGMELHLIHYSYGVNSTEKGDLSSESTVSRIRTEHFPLTLESARPSHTSQYLCASSETGNTDTQYFGPGTRLTVL.